Listed here are 2 T cell receptor beta chains from one sample, sequenced in a study of cytomegalovirus exposure and HLA in healthy donors. Primers: 60 Vbeta forward and 13 Jbeta reverse. The protocol was immunoSEQ multiplex PCR, while the TCRdb copy is restricted to in-frame clones and leaves out a portion. This table holds approximately 280,000 clones, 70% to 90% found once. The sequenced sample consisted of PBMCs. These receptors all come from a woman between 18 and 30 years old in good health and CMV-seronegative.

This sequence joins TRBV6-6 and TRBJ1-1; D gene unclear. V was clipped by 5 bases and J by 3 bases, with 10 bases between them. The V gene's germline CDR1 is MNHNY and CDR2 SVGAGI (reference sequence). This CDR3 has 13 amino acids. The chain's CDR3 is CASSPGMYTEAFF. Here the CDR3 DNA reads TGTGCCAGCAGTCCGGGTATGTACACTGAAGCTTTCTTT.

The rearrangement links TRBV27 to TRBJ2-7, with 9 bases fitting TRBD1. The germline gives CDR1 MNHEY, CDR2 SMNVEV (reference sequence). CDR3 size: 17 residues. V shed 5 bases and J 3 bases; nucleotides not matched to a gene: 14. This CDR3 is CASSPGQGFPRRYEQYF. In DNA form, the CDR3 reads TGTGCCAGCAGTCCCGGACAGGGGTTCCCACGGCGCTACGAGCAGTACTTC.